The following is a T cell receptor (beta chain) sequence with its context. What it binds is unknown. This sample was included in a study of cytomegalovirus exposure and HLA in healthy donors. Study-level points and caveats: Most TCR sequences were seen very rarely across donors, but some public TCRs occurred in many. Three of the chains that were CMV-associated were confirmed in vitro to be specific for CMV antigens. Cytomegalovirus association was listed for about 180 TCR beta chains.

Separate from the approximately 720-subject first cohort was the approximately 130-subject validation cohort, to which the donors belonged. Germline CDR1 and CDR2: SNHLY and FYNNEI. The CDR3 covers 16 residues. The ends were cut back, 5 bases at V and 4 bases at J, with 18 bases in the middle. Here immunoSEQ multiplex PCR was the method, and the copy in TCRdb shows in-frame clones only, minus some. The table records 250,000 to 300,000 clones, roughly 85% of them present only once. V gene TRBV2 combines with J gene TRBJ1-5, with a weak D call TRBD1 (6 bases). Sequenced sample: PBMCs. The receptor was derived from a woman aged 18-30 years in good health and CMV-seronegative. CDR3 protein: CASSPGGARQNQPQHF. The CDR3 coding sequence is TGTGCCAGCAGTCCGGGGGGGGCGCGACAAAATCAGCCCCAGCATTTT.